A selection of T cell receptor beta chains follows, all from one sample in a study of blood T cells in healthy people across ages. TCRdb processed the 5' RACE reads anew with MiXCR; each CDR3 protein has one entry. The sample has nearly 1 million distinct CDR3 sequences; just over 50% are singletons. The sample consisted of blood. The receptors come from an older woman in good health. CDR3s include the opening cysteine and the closing phenylalanine or tryptophan. The D gene is left open where the match is weak. Some rows have no size entry. The others give once, few or many, or a class for an expanded clone.

clone_size	d_call	v_call	j_call	cdr3_aa	cdr3_nt
NA	NA	TRBV15	TRBJ2-7	CATSRESFWWDKAYEQYF	TGTGCCACCAGCAGAGAGAGTTTCTGGTGGGACAAAGCCTACGAGCAGTACTTC
few	NA	TRBV20-1	TRBJ2-1	CSAPPDSLVSNEQFF	TGCAGTGCTCCCCCGGACAGTCTAGTCAGCAATGAGCAGTTCTTC
NA	TRBD2	TRBV15	TRBJ2-5	CATSRGRTGLAGGVGSEETQYF	TGTGCCACCAGCAGAGGCCGAACCGGACTAGCGGGAGGCGTCGGCTCCGAAGAGACCCAGTACTTC
NA	NA	TRBV28	TRBJ2-5	CASSFGRNQETQYF	TGTGCCAGCAGTTTCGGGCGGAACCAAGAGACCCAGTACTTC
few	NA	TRBV28	TRBJ2-7	CASSYTGALKIHHYEQYF	TGTGCCAGCAGTTACACGGGAGCCCTTAAGATACACCACTACGAGCAGTACTTC
few	TRBD2	TRBV7-2	TRBJ2-7	CASSLVGGSGYEQYF	TGTGCCAGCAGCTTGGTTGGCGGGAGTGGGTACGAGCAGTACTTC
NA	TRBD2	TRBV10-3	TRBJ2-3	CAIRAGGADTQYF	TGTGCCATCAGAGCGGGAGGTGCAGATACGCAGTATTTT
NA	NA	TRBV28	TRBJ1-5	CASSSGRGVGQPQHF	TGTGCCAGCAGCTCCGGTCGGGGGGTGGGTCAGCCCCAGCATTTT
NA	TRBD2	TRBV20-1	TRBJ2-1	CSAGRSGFAYNEQFF	TGCAGTGCTGGTCGTAGCGGGTTCGCCTACAATGAGCAGTTCTTC
NA	NA	TRBV7-9	TRBJ2-1	CASSPSDRFNEQFF	TGTGCCAGCAGCCCAAGCGACAGGTTCAATGAGCAGTTCTTC
many	NA	TRBV20-1	TRBJ1-2	CSALPGAYGYTF	TGCAGTGCTCTTCCCGGGGCCTATGGCTACACCTTC
NA	TRBD2	TRBV10-1	TRBJ2-5	CASSSLGTSGKETQYF	TGCGCCAGCAGTTCCTTGGGGACTAGCGGGAAAGAGACCCAGTACTTC
NA	NA	TRBV30	TRBJ1-2	CAWSPRAFNGYTF	TGTGCCTGGAGTCCTAGGGCTTTTAATGGCTACACCTTC
few	TRBD1	TRBV6-5	TRBJ2-7	CASSSGQAPWEQYF	TGTGCCAGCAGTTCCGGACAGGCTCCCTGGGAGCAGTACTTC
few	NA	TRBV12-3/TRBV12-4	TRBJ2-5	CASSLSQGKETQYF	TGTGCCAGCAGTTTGTCCCAAGGCAAGGAGACCCAGTACTTC
NA	NA	TRBV11-2	TRBJ2-5	CARSPLGRGSRNRQETQYF	TGTGCCCGCAGCCCTCTCGGCCGGGGGAGTAGGAACCGCCAAGAGACCCAGTACTTC
few	NA	TRBV25-1	TRBJ1-2	CASSDVDLRGYTF	TGTGCCAGCAGTGATGTGGACCTTCGGGGCTACACCTTC
NA	NA	TRBV7-9	TRBJ2-7	CASLGGHYEQYF	TGTGCCAGCCTCGGAGGGCACTACGAGCAGTACTTC
NA	TRBD2	TRBV29-1	TRBJ2-3	CSVEPGTSWSDTQYF	TGCAGCGTTGAACCCGGGACTAGCTGGTCAGATACGCAGTATTTT
NA	NA	TRBV7-9	TRBJ2-7	CASSQVGVGEQYF	TGTGCCAGCAGCCAGGTAGGAGTGGGCGAGCAGTACTTC